The next 21 T cell receptor beta chains were all read from a single sample in a study of T cell changes during pregnancy in multiple sclerosis. Here immunoSEQ multiplex PCR was the method, and the copy in TCRdb shows in-frame clones only, minus some. This table holds 70,000 to 100,000 clones, roughly 93% found once. The starting material was peripheral blood, obtained in the third trimester of pregnancy. These receptors were taken from a female donor in good health, enrolled as a control in a pregnancy study.

The V and J genes are TRBV27 and TRBJ2-1; maybe TRBD1 (5 bases). Germline CDR1 reads MNHEY; CDR2 reads SMNVEV (reference sequence). This CDR3 comprises 15 residues. The ends were cut back, 5 bases at V and 7 bases at J, with 18 bases in the middle. Here the CDR3 reads CASSVETRARNEQFF. The CDR3 nucleotides are TGTGCCAGCAGTGTGGAGACCAGGGCCCGGAATGAGCAGTTCTTC.

The V call is TRBV9, the J call TRBJ2-3; TRBD2 agrees at 8 bases. The CDR3 totals 16 residues. With 4 bases clipped from V and 3 bases from J, the junction kept 10 bases outside the gene matches. CDR1 and CDR2 from the germline V gene are SGDLS and YYNGEE. The DNA of the CDR3 is TGTGCCAGCAGCCCCGGAGCGGGAGAAGGTACAGATACGCAGTATTTT. Translating it yields CASSPGAGEGTDTQYF.

The V call is TRBV18, the J call TRBJ2-7; 10 bases agree with TRBD1. V shed 6 bases and J 6 bases; nucleotides not matched to a gene: 11. Germline CDR1 and CDR2: KGHSH and LQKENI. This CDR3 comprises 15 residues. In DNA, the CDR3 is TGTGCCAGCTCGCCGGACAGGGGGAGCTCGGCCGAGCAGTACTTC. This translates into CASSPDRGSSAEQYF.

This clone is a singleton in its sample. V gene TRBV11-2 combines with J gene TRBJ2-7; TRBD2 might be the D (6 bases). Germline values: CDR1 SGHAT, CDR2 FQNNGV. Between the trimmed V and J ends, which lost 1 base and 2 bases, there was a span of 9 bases. CDR3 size: 14 residues. The CDR3 region has the DNA TGTGCCAGCAGCTTAGCCGGGAGCACCTACGAGCAGTACTTC. Translation: CASSLAGSTYEQYF.

J is TRBJ2-5 and V is TRBV28; no clear D gene. The CDR3 has 14 amino acids. The V gene's germline CDR1 is MDHEN and CDR2 SYDVKM. V lost 2 bases, J lost 1 base, and 8 bases lay in between. CDR3 sequence: CASSLGQSQETQYF. DNA of the CDR3: TGTGCCAGCAGTTTAGGGCAGTCCCAAGAGACCCAGTACTTC.

The chain joins TRBV6-5 to TRBJ2-4; 8 positions match TRBD2. Germline V gives CDR1 MNHEY, CDR2 SVGAGI. The CDR3 runs to 15 residues. J gave up 7 bases and V 0 bases, and 5 bases lay outside the gene matches. CDR3 nucleotides: TGTGCCAGCAGTTACTCGGGGCAGCGGGAGAACATTCAGTACTTC. Translation: CASSYSGQRENIQYF.

This clone was seen many times. This sequence joins TRBV6-4 and TRBJ2-3; D remains unclear. The CDR3 is 16 residues long. The germline V gene encodes CDR1 MRHNA and CDR2 SNTAGT. V was pared by 3 bases and J by 0 bases, with 13 bases between. The CDR3 here is CASSDGQLSSTDTQYF. The CDR3 DNA reads as TGTGCCAGCAGTGATGGGCAGCTATCTAGCACAGATACGCAGTATTTT.

This rearrangement joins TRBV4-1 to TRBJ2-4; perhaps TRBD1 as D (6 bases). This CDR3 is 16 amino acids long. The V gene lost 0 bases and the J gene lost 0 bases, with 9 bases spanning the gap. Germline V gene sequence: CDR1 MGHRA, CDR2 YSYEKL. In DNA, the CDR3 is TGCGCCAGCAGCCAAGACACAGGGCTAGCCAAAAACATTCAGTACTTC. It yields the protein CASSQDTGLAKNIQYF.

The gene calls are TRBV10-3 and TRBJ2-7; 8 nucleotides match TRBD1. The germline V gene encodes CDR1 ENHRY and CDR2 SYGVKD. V lost 7 bases to trimming and J lost 5 bases; unmatched junction nucleotides: 10. This CDR3 spans 14 amino acids. The CDR3 DNA reads TGTGCCATCACAGCGGACAGGGAGGTGGACGAGCAGTACTTC. Its protein product is CAITADREVDEQYF.

The CDR3 DNA reads as TGCGCCAGCAGCTTGGCGGGACAGGGGGCCCAAGAGACCCAGTACTTC. Its translation: CASSLAGQGAQETQYF. The V and J genes are TRBV5-1 and TRBJ2-5; 12 bases map to TRBD1. V trimming: 0 bases; J trimming: 1 base; junction bases outside the gene matches: 1. Per germline, CDR1 SGHRS and CDR2 YFSETQ. The CDR3 is made up of 16 amino acids.

The rearrangement links TRBV15 to TRBJ2-4, with D possibly being TRBD2 (6 bases). The germline gives CDR1 LNHNV, CDR2 YYDKDF (reference sequence). The CDR3 has 12 residues. V lost 2 bases and J lost 14, with 13 bases in between. The CDR3 nucleotides are TGTGCCACCAGCAGACTTGGAGGGGCGAAGTACTTC. Its protein product is CATSRLGGAKYF.

This clone was counted a few times. This chain links TRBV15 with TRBJ1-5; a weak D match, TRBD1 (6 bases). Germline loops: CDR1 LNHNV, CDR2 YYDKDF (reference sequence). V was shortened by 6 bases and J by 6 bases, with 21 bases between the two germline ends. The CDR3 extends over 16 amino acids. CDR3 region: CATRAARRGESQPQHF. For the CDR3, the DNA is TGTGCCACCAGGGCGGCCCGCAGGGGAGAGAGTCAGCCCCAGCATTTT.

This rearrangement joins TRBV5-1 to TRBJ2-7; 10 bases line up with TRBD1. Looked up from germline, CDR1 is SGHRS and CDR2 is YFSETQ. With 2 bases clipped from V and 6 bases from J, the junction kept 5 bases outside the gene matches. This CDR3 has 14 residues. The CDR3 sequence is CASSFSGQGSEQYF. The CDR3 DNA follows: TGCGCCAGCAGCTTTTCGGGACAGGGGAGCGAGCAGTACTTC.

The V and J genes are TRBV7-9 and TRBJ2-7; the match to TRBD1 covers 7 bases. Per germline, CDR1 SEHNR and CDR2 FQNEAQ (reference sequence). V lost 5 bases to trimming and J lost 0 bases; unmatched junction nucleotides: 10. This CDR3 has 16 residues. Here the CDR3 DNA reads TGTGCCAGCAGCCCTTACGGGACAGCCAGCTCCTACGAGCAGTACTTC. This sequence encodes CASSPYGTASSYEQYF.

This chain connects TRBV5-1 to TRBJ2-5; 12 nucleotides match TRBD1. Germline assignment: CDR1 SGHRS and CDR2 YFSETQ. J gave up 0 bases and V 4 bases, and 10 bases lay outside the gene matches. The CDR3 is 18 residues long. Here the CDR3 reads CASSPSGTGGSYQETQYF. As DNA, the CDR3 is TGCGCCAGCAGCCCGTCCGGGACAGGGGGCTCCTACCAAGAGACCCAGTACTTC.

This chain uses TRBV28 with TRBJ2-2, with D maybe TRBD2 (6 bases). V gave up 7 bases and J gave up 0 bases, with 15 bases separating them. Germline V gene sequence: CDR1 MDHEN, CDR2 SYDVKM. This CDR3 comprises 16 residues. The CDR3 protein is CASTPRDSSNTGELFF. CDR3 sequence (DNA): TGTGCCAGCACCCCGAGGGACTCCTCGAACACCGGGGAGCTGTTTTTT.

The chain has TRBV4-1 and TRBJ1-1; 9 bases line up with TRBD1. Looked up from germline, CDR1 is MGHRA and CDR2 is YSYEKL. The CDR3 contains 15 residues. With 0 bases clipped from V and 3 bases from J, the junction kept 2 bases outside the gene matches. The CDR3, as DNA: TGCGCCAGCAGCCAAGAGGACAGGGGCCACACTGAAGCTTTCTTT. Its protein is CASSQEDRGHTEAFF.

The chain carries TRBV5-6 and TRBJ2-3; TRBD1 aligns across 7 bases. V lost 4 bases to trimming and J lost 2 bases; unmatched junction nucleotides: 4. The CDR3 runs to 14 residues. Germline assignment: CDR1 SGHDT and CDR2 YYEEEE. CDR3 coding DNA: TGTGCCAGCAGCGTGACAGGGTCCACAGATACGCAGTATTTT. As protein: CASSVTGSTDTQYF. Full variable domain (rest looked up from reference TRBV5-6 and TRBJ2-3): DAGVTQSPTHLIKTRGQQVTLRCSPKSGHDTVSWYQQALGQGPQFIFQYYEEEERQRGNFPDRFSGHQFPNYSSELNVNALLLGDSALYLCASSVTGSTDTQYFGPGTRLTVL.

V usage is TRBV5-4 and J usage is TRBJ2-7; the D gene is possibly TRBD1 (5 bases). The germline V and J ends were trimmed by 4 bases and 2 bases, with 16 bases remaining between them. From germline, CDR1 is SGHNT and CDR2 YYREEE (reference sequence). The CDR3 is made up of 15 amino acids. CDR3 nucleotide sequence: TGTGCCAGCAGCCCAGACGCAGGGAATCCCTACGAGCAGTACTTC. Its translation is CASSPDAGNPYEQYF.

This sequence joins TRBV12-5 and TRBJ1-2, with 7 bases aligning to TRBD1. Germline loops: CDR1 LGHNT, CDR2 FRNRAP. The CDR3 is made up of 17 amino acids. The trim removed 2 bases at V and 1 base at J, leaving 10 bases unmatched. DNA of the CDR3: TGTGCTAGTGGTTTGCCTCAAGGGACAGATCTTAACTATGGCTACACCTTC. Protein sequence: CASGLPQGTDLNYGYTF.

This clone was observed a few times. The rearrangement links TRBV28 to TRBJ1-5; 10 nucleotides match TRBD1. V lost 8 bases and J lost 0; bases outside the gene matches: 19. Germline CDR1 and CDR2: MDHEN and SYDVKM. The CDR3 has 20 amino acids. The CDR3 loop reads CASSRTGGYTYDYSNQPQHF. CDR3 in DNA: TGTGCCAGCTCTCGGACAGGGGGTTATACTTACGACTATAGCAATCAGCCCCAGCATTTT.